The source of this TCR beta chain is a study of blood T cell repertoires in COVID-19 (dated by TCRdb to 2018 to 2020). The study in broad terms: Samples covering the acute and convalescent phases of COVID-19 were provided by collaborators in the United States, Italy and Spain. Samples came from the ongoing ImmuneRACE study (first 160 participants) plus 1,254 subjects from 6 global collaborators. Deeply sampled blood TCRbeta repertoires from subjects exposed to, actively infected with, or recovered from COVID-19 were included in the dataset. The sample metadata nearly always contained a de-identified subject ID, COVID-19 status, age in years and sex. The material from the prospective study consisted of cDNA or gDNA derived from T cells, B-cell-depleted T cells, or PBMCs. HLA class I and class II types, where available, came from metadata supplied by the sample provider rather than from assay-based typing. The repertoires were released in a freely available public database meant as a resource for research on the immune response to SARS-CoV-2.

A note on this clone: Its antigen is currently not known. Base qualities are not provided; no much larger clone lies one nucleotide away.

TCRbeta CDR3 regions were amplified from genomic DNA using the immunoSEQ Assay, a bias-controlled multiplex PCR. The authors' pipeline ran thus. Nucleated cell counts per sample were estimated from amplification of reference gene primers within the assay. To quantify the absolute abundance of each unique TCRbeta CDR3 rearrangement, sequence reads were collapsed and filtered. Productive Simpson clonality was computed per sample as the square root of Simpson's diversity index over productive rearrangements. The immuneACCESS repertoire file appears here via TCRdb, limited to in-frame rearrangements. These files lack a portion of the clones; in checked studies, under half of the deficit traces to unresolved V genes, and the cause of the others is not known. V and J calls and clone size are those listed in that table; D and trimming were worked out from the DNA. This sample is represented by 60,000 or so clones; just under 85% of them were singletons. The ten largest clonotypes hold roughly 3.5% of the sample.

The collaborating institutions used their own protocols to collect whole blood in K2EDTA tubes. For TCRbeta analysis, collaborators shipped samples in one of three forms: frozen whole blood, isolated PBMCs, or DNA extracted from either of those sample types. The germline V gene specifies SGHRS as CDR1 and YFSETQ as CDR2. The cysteine opens and the phenylalanine closes a CDR3 of 15 amino acids. Just the 45-base CDR3 DNA is kept, in frame starting at base 1. The germline V and J ends show losses of 0 bases and 6 bases respectively, and no gene match explains 6 bases of the junction. On the study overall, not on this receptor specifically: The quantity of clinical and demographic metadata differed by source and by participant and was supplied without curation.

The chain uses TRBV5-1 and TRBJ2-3, and TRBD2 aligns with 8 junction nucleotides. The TCR originated in a man aged 55-75 years with acute or convalescent COVID-19. Sequenced sample: peripheral blood. The CDR3 loop reads CASSLAGGPGDTQYF. The nucleotide sequence reads as follows: TGCGCCAGCAGCTTGGCGGGGGGGCCAGGTGATACGCAGTATTTT.